This TCR beta chain appears in the sequencing data of a study of T cell repertoires in cytomegalovirus infection. Notes on the study in general: Identification of carriers of CMV plus the relevant HLA was performed using cumulative public TCR beta family frequency.

The CDR3 sequence is 11 residues long. Germline lookup yields CDR1 SEHNR and CDR2 FQNEAQ (reference sequence). V dropped 8 bases and J dropped 5; count of bases not matched to a gene: 2. As for this clonotype: The antigen remains undetermined.

TCRdb recomputed calls from the reads with MiXCR, one row per CDR3 protein. The table lists about 190,000 distinct CDR3 sequences, 28% of them singletons. The sample consisted of PBMCs. The V and J genes are TRBV7-9 and TRBJ2-5, with 7 positions matching TRBD2. The source is a human donor in good health (CMV status not recorded). Some clones in this sample may be carry-over from other donors' samples. The CDR3: CASAGRETQYF. CDR3 nucleotides: TGTGCCAGCGCCGGGAGGGAGACCCAGTACTTC.